This is a list of T cell receptor beta chains from one sample in a study of blood T cells in healthy people across ages. TCRdb called the 5' RACE reads again in MiXCR, with one record for every CDR3 protein. The sample yields around 990,000 distinct CDR3 sequences, roughly a quarter seen once. The sample was also reused in another study, on T cells of mothers and their children.

The material sequenced was blood. All receptors come from a girl aged 2-10 years in good health. CDR3s include the opening cysteine and the closing phenylalanine or tryptophan. Each record gives: V gene, CDR3 protein.

TRBV4-3 | CASSQESWTSGSYEQYF
TRBV11-2 | CASSRYPDRVAFNEQFF
TRBV5-1 | CASSLSREYEQYF
TRBV3-1 | CASSPLEPRDGYTF
TRBV7-8 | CASSPPGRVRGYTF
TRBV4-3 | CASSQDRGGAGDTQYF
TRBV5-1 | CASSFGDAVYEQYF
TRBV6-6 | CASSYQDRQYF
TRBV29-1 | CSVETDTIKNIQYF
TRBV7-9 | CASSAAPSFGDAFF
TRBV5-6 | CASRSRGFEQYF
TRBV10-3 | CAIGVDGNQPQHF
TRBV19 | CASLSGPYGYTF
TRBV7-9 | CASSPGEGQYF
TRBV20-1 | CSATPHRLAGPRDYYTQYF
TRBV29-1 | CSVELAGTYEQYF
TRBV5-6 | CASSLWDGRGYGYTF
TRBV7-9 | CASRPGTSGGAKYNEQLF
TRBV12-3/TRBV12-4 | CASRNREDGNTIYF
TRBV7-2 | CASSYFRGKDGYTF
TRBV7-9 | CASSFGGRTEAFF
TRBV6-1 | CASRADISEAFF
TRBV7-2 | CASRKTGKETQYF
TRBV29-1 | CSGTDRASYEQYF
TRBV12-3/TRBV12-4 | CASSLGRQASREAFF
TRBV6-2/TRBV6-3 | CASLSDKSYEQYF
TRBV3-1 | CASSQVVGTDTQYF
TRBV5-1 | CASSLGGASYEQYF
TRBV6-4 | CAKLLLSWPNYGYTF
TRBV10-3 | CAISERRGSTDTQYF
TRBV5-1 | CASSHGPATNTGGLFF
TRBV9 | CASSVESERTQYF
TRBV9 | CASSESGTKETQYF
TRBV6-2/TRBV6-3 | CARSYSTRAPWSGANVLTF
TRBV4-2 | CASSQGQTNYGYTF
TRBV12-5 | CASGLVPRPAGVETQYF
TRBV12-3/TRBV12-4 | CASGVAGERENEQFF
TRBV12-3/TRBV12-4 | CASSVGLAEGSSYNEQFF